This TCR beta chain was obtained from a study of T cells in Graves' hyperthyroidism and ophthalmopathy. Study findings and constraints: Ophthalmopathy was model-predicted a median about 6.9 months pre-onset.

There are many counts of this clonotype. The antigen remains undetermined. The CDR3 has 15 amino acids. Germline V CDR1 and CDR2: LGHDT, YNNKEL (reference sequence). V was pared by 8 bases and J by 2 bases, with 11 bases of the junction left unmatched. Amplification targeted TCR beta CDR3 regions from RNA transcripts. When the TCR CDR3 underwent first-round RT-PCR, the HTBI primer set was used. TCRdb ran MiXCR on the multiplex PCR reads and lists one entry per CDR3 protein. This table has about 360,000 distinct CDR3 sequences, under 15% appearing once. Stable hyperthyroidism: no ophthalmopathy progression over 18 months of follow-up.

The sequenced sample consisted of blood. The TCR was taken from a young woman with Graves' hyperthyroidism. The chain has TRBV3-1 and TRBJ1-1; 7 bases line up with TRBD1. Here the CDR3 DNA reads TGTGCCAGCGCAAACACCGGGACAGCAAACACTGAAGCTTTCTTT. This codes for CASANTGTANTEAFF.